This T cell receptor beta chain was retrieved from a study of long-term antiretroviral therapy in people with HIV. At the survey level, the v3.0 immunoSEQ assay was run. The method was immunoSEQ multiplex PCR; TCRdb's version includes in-frame clones alone and lacks a portion of them. The sample lists 25,000 to 30,000 clones, 80% to 90% seen once, with approximately 9% in the top ten. The germline gives CDR1 SGHNT, CDR2 YENEEA. Between the trimmed V and J ends, which lost 0 bases and 9 bases, there was a span of 13 bases. The CDR3 totals 14 residues. Material: unsorted PBMCs, obtained 3 years after starting antiretroviral therapy. The TCR comes from a man aged 40-50 years with HIV. This rearrangement joins TRBV11-3 to TRBJ2-3; D perhaps matches TRBD1 (5 bases). The CDR3, as DNA: TGTGCCAGCAGCTTAGAAGGGGCCAAGGGCACGCAGTATTTT. Its protein product is CASSLEGAKGTQYF. Complete variable domain (other parts from reference TRBV11-3 and TRBJ2-3): EAGVVQSPRYKIIEKKQPVAFWCNPISGHNTLYWYLQNLGQGPELLIRYENEEAVDDSQLPKDRFSAERLKGVDSTLKIQPAELGDSAVYLCASSLEGAKGTQYFGPGTRLTVL.